The 15 T cell receptor beta chains reported below all come from one sample, sequenced in a study of blood T cell repertoires in COVID-19. This table comes from immunoSEQ multiplex PCR, and its TCRdb copy is limited to in-frame clones, with some not included. In the table there are about 83,000 clones, 70% to 90% of which are singletons. Sample: peripheral blood. These receptors came from a man aged 55-75 years with acute or convalescent COVID-19.

The J gene is TRBJ1-2, the V gene TRBV6-5, with 10 bases lining up with TRBD1. Per the germline V gene, CDR1 is MNHEY and CDR2 is SVGAGI. V trimming: 8 bases; J trimming: 7 bases; junction bases outside the gene matches: 10. This CDR3 region has 14 residues. The DNA of the CDR3 is TGTGCCAGCCGGAGCGACAGGGGGCACTTTGGCTACACCTTC. This sequence encodes CASRSDRGHFGYTF.

The chain carries TRBV30 and TRBJ1-1, with D maybe TRBD1 (5 bases). The V end was cut by 0 bases, the J end by 9 bases, with 11 bases between. The CDR3 length is 12 residues. Germline assignment: CDR1 GTSNPN and CDR2 SVGIG (reference sequence). Here the CDR3 reads CAWSVIRGKAFF. CDR3 nucleotide sequence: TGTGCCTGGAGTGTAATTAGGGGAAAAGCTTTCTTT.

The chain carries TRBV5-6 and TRBJ1-5, with D unclear. Germline CDR1 is SGHDT and CDR2 is YYEEEE. Trimming cost V 1 base and J 3 bases, with 8 bases left between them. This CDR3 is 14 amino acids long. The CDR3 DNA sequence: TGTGCCAGCAGCTTGTCGGGGATCAATCAGCCCCAGCATTTT. Amino acid sequence: CASSLSGINQPQHF.

This clone was observed once. The rearrangement uses TRBV13 and TRBJ2-1, with 15 bases fitting TRBD2. The CDR3 totals 16 residues. J was trimmed by 4 bases and V by 6 bases; bases with no gene match: 4. From germline, CDR1 is PRHDT and CDR2 FYEKMQ (reference sequence). The CDR3 DNA is TGTGCCAGCAGACCTGGACTAGCGGGGGGGTACAATGAGCAGTTCTTC. Its protein is CASRPGLAGGYNEQFF.

The V call is TRBV12-3 or TRBV12-4, the J call TRBJ2-5; the match to TRBD2 covers 10 bases. The V segment lost 9 bases and the J segment 2 bases; nucleotides outside the gene matches: 3. The CDR3 runs to 13 residues. In nucleotides, the CDR3 is TGTGCCAGTGTAGCGGGGGGTCAAGAGACCCAGTACTTC. Amino acid sequence: CASVAGGQETQYF.

This sequence joins TRBV21-1 and TRBJ1-5. TRBV21-1 is annotated as a pseudogene. The CDR3 length is 15 residues. CDR3 DNA: TGTGCCAGCAGCCCCCGTTGGAGACGCAATCAGCCCCAGCATTTT. Translated, it gives CASSPRWRRNQPQHF.

This clone has just a few counts. This sequence joins TRBV2 and TRBJ2-1, with 9 bases matching TRBD2. The V segment lost 7 bases and the J segment 0 bases; nucleotides outside the gene matches: 13. CDR1 and CDR2 from the germline V gene are SNHLY and FYNNEI. The CDR3 has 18 residues. CDR3: CASTPLPGSGGSYNEQFF. The CDR3 nucleotides read TGTGCCAGCACCCCTCTCCCGGGTAGCGGGGGCTCCTACAATGAGCAGTTCTTC. The full variable domain, in which reference TRBV2 and TRBJ2-1 provide the parts outside the CDR3, is EPEVTQTPSHQVTQMGQEVILRCVPISNHLYFYWYRQILGQKVEFLVSFYNNEISEKSEIFDDQFSVERPDGSNFTLKIRSTKLEDSAMYFCASTPLPGSGGSYNEQFFGPGTRLTVL.

V gene TRBV7-2 combines with J gene TRBJ1-2, with 7 bases aligning to TRBD1. The junction had 12 bases not matched to a gene; V was cut back by 5 bases and J by 6 bases. Germline CDR1 is SGHTA and CDR2 is FQGNSA. The CDR3 runs 15 residues. The CDR3 here is CASSTSWTGSDGYTF. The CDR3, as DNA: TGTGCCAGCAGCACCTCCTGGACAGGTAGCGATGGCTACACCTTC. The full variable domain, completed using reference TRBV7-2 and TRBJ1-2, is GAGVSQSPSNKVTEKGKDVELRCDPISGHTALYWYRQSLGQGLEFLIYFQGNSAPDKSGLPSDRFSAERTGGSVSTLTIQRTQQEDSAVYLCASSTSWTGSDGYTFGSGTRLTVV.

The chain links TRBV29-1 to TRBJ2-2; 9 nucleotides align to TRBD1. The CDR3 has 15 residues. The V gene's germline CDR1 is SQVTM and CDR2 ANQGSEA. V was clipped by 1 base and J by 2 bases; unmatched bases: 2. The CDR3 DNA follows: TGCAGCGTTGAAGCGGACAGGGGTAACACCGGGGAGCTGTTTTTT. It encodes CSVEADRGNTGELFF.

This clone was picked up one time. The chain is built from TRBV7-5 and TRBJ1-2; the table calls TRBD1, which could not be checked here. TRBV7-5 is assigned pseudogene status. The CDR3 runs 17 residues. The CDR3 nucleotides are TGTGCCCGAATCCTGGGTCGAGACAGGGGGCCGAATTATGGCTACACCTTC. It encodes CARILGRDRGPNYGYTF.

V usage is TRBV19 and J usage is TRBJ1-6; TRBD1 aligns across 7 bases. Trimming cost V 5 bases and J 5 bases; bases outside gene matches: 6. CDR3 length: 15 amino acids. From germline, CDR1 is LNHDA and CDR2 SQIVND (reference sequence). The CDR3 DNA reads as TGTGCCAGTAGTTCCTACAGGGGAGATAATTCACCCCTCCACTTT. Amino acids: CASSSYRGDNSPLHF.

V usage is TRBV7-2 and J usage is TRBJ1-6; 7 positions match TRBD1. The ends lost 5 bases at V and 13 bases at J; junction bases unmatched: 17. CDR1 is SGHTA and CDR2 is FQGNSA in the germline V gene. The CDR3 runs 16 residues. CDR3 sequence: CASSPGGGREAYPLHF. DNA for the CDR3: TGTGCCAGCAGCCCCGGAGGGGGCCGGGAAGCGTATCCCCTCCACTTT.

This clone was recorded only once. The chain is built from TRBV30 and TRBJ1-1, with D unresolved. Trimming removed 2 bases from V and 4 bases from J, with 8 bases in between. CDR1 and CDR2 from the germline V gene are GTSNPN and SVGIG (reference sequence). This CDR3 has 12 amino acids. In nucleotides, the CDR3 is TGTGCCTGGAGTCTAGGAGTCACTGAAGCTTTCTTT. Amino acids: CAWSLGVTEAFF.

The V and J genes are TRBV13 and TRBJ2-1; possible D gene TRBD1, 5 bases. The germline V gene has CDR1 PRHDT and CDR2 FYEKMQ (reference sequence). The CDR3 loop spans 12 amino acids. Trimming stripped 0 bases from V and 9 bases from J, with 6 bases between. CDR3 residues: CASSLGQGEQFF. In DNA, the CDR3 is TGTGCCAGCAGCTTAGGCCAGGGTGAGCAGTTCTTC.

The V and J genes are TRBV9 and TRBJ2-1, with TRBD2 matching over 14 bases. The CDR3 has 16 residues. V dropped 4 bases and J dropped 7; count of bases not matched to a gene: 7. Germline V gene data show CDR1 as SGDLS and CDR2 as YYNGEE. Written as DNA, the CDR3 is TGTGCCAGCAGCTCTTGGACTAGCGGGGGGAAAAATGAGCAGTTCTTC. Protein product: CASSSWTSGGKNEQFF. The full variable domain, completed using reference TRBV9 and TRBJ2-1, is DSGVTQTPKHLITATGQRVTLRCSPRSGDLSVYWYQQSLDQGLQFLIQYYNGEERAKGNILERFSAQQFPDLHSELNLSSLELGDSALYFCASSSWTSGGKNEQFFGPGTRLTVL.